The 21 T cell receptor beta chains below were found in one sample sequenced in a study of blood T cell dynamics during melanoma immunotherapy. Time point here: week 3, after first cycle of checkpoint inhibitor. The method was immunoSEQ multiplex PCR; TCRdb's version includes in-frame clones alone and lacks a portion of them. The table lists 10,000 or so clones, less than 90% of them singletons. This specimen consisted of blood, obtained from a patient treated with checkpoint blockade. The receptor set was obtained from a human donor with melanoma.

The chain recombines TRBV5-1 with TRBJ1-1, with 7 nucleotides matching TRBD1. V gave up 5 bases and J gave up 0 bases; unmatched junction bases: 10. The V gene's germline CDR1 is SGHRS and CDR2 YFSETQ. The CDR3 spans 16 residues. The CDR3 coding sequence is TGCGCCAGCAGTTCACGGGACAGCCCCTTGAACACTGAAGCTTTCTTT. Translating gives CASSSRDSPLNTEAFF.

As DNA, the CDR3 is TGCGCCAGCAGTCAGGGGTACAGTCAGCCCCAGCATTTT. Amino acids: CASSQGYSQPQHF. The chain carries TRBV10-2 and TRBJ1-5; tentative D call: TRBD1 (6 bases). Germline CDR1 WSHSY, CDR2 SAAADI. The CDR3 has 13 residues. The V and J ends lost 5 bases and 6 bases respectively, with 11 bases between them.

V and J are TRBV5-6 and TRBJ2-7; D could derive from TRBD1 or TRBD2 (5 bases each). CDR3 size: 15 residues. V lost 4 bases, J lost 0 bases, and 14 bases lay in between. CDR1 and CDR2 (germline): SGHDT, YYEEEE. The CDR3 here is CASSEGPFSSYEQYF. The CDR3 DNA is TGTGCCAGCAGCGAGGGACCTTTCAGCTCCTACGAGCAGTACTTC.

V is TRBV11-2 and J is TRBJ1-1; 7 bases map to TRBD1. Germline CDR1 and CDR2: SGHAT and FQNNGV. Germline trimming cut 5 bases from V and 5 bases from J; bases unmatched to any gene: 5. CDR3 length: 13 amino acids. CDR3 sequence reads: CASSPTGRTEAFF. The CDR3 coding sequence is TGTGCCAGCAGCCCGACAGGGAGGACTGAAGCTTTCTTT.

The CDR3 DNA follows: TGTGCCAGCAGTACCCGGGGGGCAGGGACTGAAGCTTTCTTT. Its protein product is CASSTRGAGTEAFF. The chain links TRBV27 to TRBJ1-1; maybe TRBD1 (6 bases). Germline-derived CDR1 and CDR2 are MNHEY and SMNVEV (reference sequence). V was cut by 5 bases and J by 5 bases, with 15 bases left in between. This CDR3 has 14 residues.

The chain has TRBV10-2 and TRBJ2-7; tentative D call: TRBD1 (6 bases). The ends were cut back, 5 bases at V and 3 bases at J, with 11 bases in the middle. The germline CDR1 and CDR2 sequences are WSHSY and SAAADI. The CDR3 spans 13 residues. CDR3 protein: CASSNTGNYEQYF. The CDR3 DNA sequence: TGCGCCAGCAGTAATACAGGGAACTACGAGCAGTACTTC.

The chain joins TRBV28 to TRBJ1-4; D is possibly TRBD1 (5 bases). Germline loops: CDR1 MDHEN, CDR2 SYDVKM. V gave up 5 bases and J gave up 6 bases, with 13 bases separating them. This CDR3 region has 14 residues. This CDR3 is CASSPQGVDEKLFF. The CDR3 DNA is TGTGCCAGCAGTCCCCAGGGAGTCGATGAAAAACTGTTTTTT.

The chain joins TRBV27 to TRBJ1-2; D not resolved. The V and J ends lost 2 bases and 2 bases respectively, with 6 bases between them. Germline V gene sequence: CDR1 MNHEY, CDR2 SMNVEV (reference sequence). The CDR3 has 13 residues. This CDR3 reads CASSLDLNYGYTF. The CDR3 nucleotides are TGTGCCAGCAGTTTAGACCTGAACTATGGCTACACCTTC.

This chain uses TRBV10-3 with TRBJ2-5; a possible D gene is TRBD2 (5 bases). V was clipped by 6 bases and J by 2 bases, with 7 bases between them. The CDR3 spans 12 residues. The germline gives CDR1 ENHRY, CDR2 SYGVKD. CDR3 nucleotides: TGTGCCATCAGGGACTCGCAAGAGACCCAGTACTTC. Its translation is CAIRDSQETQYF.

The chain uses TRBV5-5 and TRBJ1-4; 8 nucleotides align to TRBD1. Germline V gene lookup returns CDR1 SGHKS and CDR2 YYEKEE (reference sequence). After removal of 0 bases from V and 3 bases from J, the junction contained 1 base not matched to a gene. The CDR3 spans 15 residues. The CDR3 DNA follows: TGTGCCAGCAGCTTGGAACAGGGGGCTAATGAAAAACTGTTTTTT. This codes for CASSLEQGANEKLFF.

The chain links TRBV5-1 to TRBJ1-4; no firm D call. This CDR3 comprises 14 residues. Germline loops: CDR1 SGHRS, CDR2 YFSETQ. Deletions cut 2 bases from V and 8 bases from J, with 13 bases between. The chain's CDR3 is CASSLGPLGEKLFF. CDR3 in DNA: TGCGCCAGCAGCTTAGGACCTTTGGGAGAAAAACTGTTTTTT.

This sequence joins TRBV27 and TRBJ1-3, with 9 bases lining up with TRBD1. Germline-derived CDR1 and CDR2 are MNHEY and SMNVEV (reference sequence). The CDR3 is 14 amino acids. V shed 5 bases, J shed 4 bases, and the junction held 3 bases outside the gene matches. The DNA of the CDR3 is TGTGCCAGCAGTGCACAGGGGGCCGGAAACACCATATATTTT. It codes for CASSAQGAGNTIYF.

The DNA for the CDR3 is TGTGCCAGCAGCTGGGGACAGGGGACCGGGGAGCTGTTTTTT. This sequence encodes CASSWGQGTGELFF. This sequence joins TRBV5-6 and TRBJ2-2; TRBD1 matches at 10 bases. Germline V gives CDR1 SGHDT, CDR2 YYEEEE. This CDR3 region has 14 residues. After removal of 3 bases from V and 5 bases from J, the junction contained 1 base not matched to a gene.

The count of this clone is one. The chain links TRBV10-1 to TRBJ1-2; D gene ambiguous. V was trimmed by 0 bases and J by 1 base, leaving 12 bases between them. Germline V gene lookup returns CDR1 WNHNN and CDR2 SYGVQD (reference sequence). CDR3 length: 16 amino acids. CDR3 sequence (DNA): TGCGCCAGCAGTGAGTCGTCAGACGTTAGTAACTATGGCTACACCTTC. It yields the protein CASSESSDVSNYGYTF.

This chain links TRBV6-5 with TRBJ2-7; D might be TRBD1 or TRBD2, each matching 5 bases. V dropped 9 bases and J dropped 1 base, with 19 bases sitting between them. The CDR3 is made up of 15 amino acids. CDR1 is MNHEY, CDR2 SVGAGI, per germline. The chain's CDR3 is CASGITGTASYEQYF. CDR3 coding DNA: TGTGCCAGTGGCATTACCGGGACGGCATCCTACGAGCAGTACTTC.

J is TRBJ1-4 and V is TRBV19; D gene ambiguous. This CDR3 region has 15 residues. V was cut by 3 bases and J by 8 bases, with 16 bases left in between. Germline CDR1 reads LNHDA; CDR2 reads SQIVND (reference sequence). The CDR3 DNA sequence: TGTGCCAGTAGTATTAGAACGAGGAGGTCGGAAAAACTGTTTTTT. Its protein product is CASSIRTRRSEKLFF.

This chain connects TRBV18 to TRBJ2-2, with a tentative D call TRBD2 (5 bases). V lost 7 bases and J 8 bases, leaving 14 bases between the germline ends. The V gene's germline CDR1 is KGHSH and CDR2 LQKENI. The CDR3 totals 13 residues. The CDR3 here is CASYPGGTGELFF. The CDR3 DNA is TGTGCCAGCTACCCCGGAGGAACGGGGGAGCTGTTTTTT.

The V call is TRBV6-4, the J call TRBJ2-3, with D uncertain. This CDR3 is built from 13 residues. Germline loops: CDR1 MRHNA, CDR2 SNTAGT. Trimming cost V 2 bases and J 0 bases, with 3 bases left between them. The CDR3 here is CASSDGSTDTQYF. DNA for the CDR3: TGTGCCAGCAGTGACGGGAGCACAGATACGCAGTATTTT.

The chain has TRBV5-5 and TRBJ2-2, with 9 bases aligning to TRBD2. From germline, CDR1 is SGHKS and CDR2 YYEKEE (reference sequence). The CDR3 totals 15 residues. The J segment lost 6 bases and the V segment lost 2 bases, leaving 5 bases of the junction unmatched. The CDR3 loop is CASSFGRGRAGELFF. CDR3 nucleotide sequence: TGTGCCAGCAGCTTTGGTCGCGGGAGGGCCGGGGAGCTGTTTTTT.

The gene calls are TRBV6-1 and TRBJ2-3, with D maybe TRBD1 (6 bases). The length of the CDR3 is 16 residues. Germline values: CDR1 MNHNS, CDR2 SASEGT. V dropped 3 bases and J dropped 0 bases, with 13 bases sitting between them. This chain's CDR3 is CASSDLVGASTDTQYF. The CDR3, as DNA: TGTGCCAGCAGTGATCTGGTGGGGGCGAGCACAGATACGCAGTATTTT.

The V gene is TRBV11-2, the J gene TRBJ2-4, with 10 positions matching TRBD2. CDR1 SGHAT and CDR2 FQNNGV come from the germline V gene. V dropped 0 bases and J dropped 2; count of bases not matched to a gene: 7. This CDR3 has 18 amino acids. The CDR3 DNA sequence: TGTGCCAGCAGCTTAGATCTTCTAGCGGGAGATTCCAAAAACATTCAGTACTTC. Protein: CASSLDLLAGDSKNIQYF.